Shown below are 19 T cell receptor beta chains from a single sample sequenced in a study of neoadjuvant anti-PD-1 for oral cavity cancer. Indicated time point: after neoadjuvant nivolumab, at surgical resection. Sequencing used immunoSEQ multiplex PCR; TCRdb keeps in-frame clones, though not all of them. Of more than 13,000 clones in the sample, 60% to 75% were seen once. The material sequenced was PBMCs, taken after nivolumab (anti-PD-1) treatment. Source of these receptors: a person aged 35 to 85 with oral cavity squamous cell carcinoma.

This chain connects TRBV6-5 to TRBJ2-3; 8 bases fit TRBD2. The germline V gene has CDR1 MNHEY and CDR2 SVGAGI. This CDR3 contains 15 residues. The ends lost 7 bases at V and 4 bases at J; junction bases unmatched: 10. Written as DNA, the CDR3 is TGTGCCAGCACCCCCCGGACTAGCAGCCCAGATACGCAGTATTTT. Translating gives CASTPRTSSPDTQYF.

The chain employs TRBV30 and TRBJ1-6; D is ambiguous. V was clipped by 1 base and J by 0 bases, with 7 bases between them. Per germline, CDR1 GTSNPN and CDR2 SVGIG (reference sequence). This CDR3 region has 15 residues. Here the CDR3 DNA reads TGTGCCTGGAGTGACAGCTACTCCTATAATTCACCCCTCCACTTT. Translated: CAWSDSYSYNSPLHF.

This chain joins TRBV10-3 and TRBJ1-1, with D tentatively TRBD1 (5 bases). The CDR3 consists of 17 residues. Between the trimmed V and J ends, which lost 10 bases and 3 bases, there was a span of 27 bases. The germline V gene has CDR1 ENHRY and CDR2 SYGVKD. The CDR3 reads CATGRDRGARGDTEAFF. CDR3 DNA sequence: TGTGCCACAGGGCGGGATCGGGGTGCCAGAGGGGACACTGAAGCTTTCTTT.

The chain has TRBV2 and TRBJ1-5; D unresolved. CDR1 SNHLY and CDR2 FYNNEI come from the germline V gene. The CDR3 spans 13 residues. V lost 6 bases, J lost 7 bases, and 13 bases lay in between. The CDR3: CASRSLIYQPQHF. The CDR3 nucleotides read TGTGCCAGCAGATCTTTGATTTACCAGCCCCAGCATTTT.

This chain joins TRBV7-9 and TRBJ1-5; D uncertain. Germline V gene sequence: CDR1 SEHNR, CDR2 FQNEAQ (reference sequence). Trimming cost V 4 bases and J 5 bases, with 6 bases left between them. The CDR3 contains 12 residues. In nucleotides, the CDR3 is TGTGCCAGCAGCTCCGAGTATCAGCCCCAGCATTTT. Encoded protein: CASSSEYQPQHF.

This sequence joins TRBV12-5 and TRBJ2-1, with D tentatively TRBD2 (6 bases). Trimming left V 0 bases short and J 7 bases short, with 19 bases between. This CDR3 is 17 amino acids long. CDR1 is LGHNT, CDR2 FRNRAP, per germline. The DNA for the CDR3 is TGTGCTAGTGGTTTGGTACTTTCGGGGAAGGAGGGAAATGAGCAGTTCTTC. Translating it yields CASGLVLSGKEGNEQFF.

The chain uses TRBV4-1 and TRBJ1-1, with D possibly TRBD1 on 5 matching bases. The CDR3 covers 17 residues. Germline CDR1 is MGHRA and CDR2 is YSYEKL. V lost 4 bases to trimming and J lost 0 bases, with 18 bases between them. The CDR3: CASSPGPPRRMNTEAFF. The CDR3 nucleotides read TGCGCCAGCAGCCCGGGACCGCCGAGGAGGATGAACACTGAAGCTTTCTTT.

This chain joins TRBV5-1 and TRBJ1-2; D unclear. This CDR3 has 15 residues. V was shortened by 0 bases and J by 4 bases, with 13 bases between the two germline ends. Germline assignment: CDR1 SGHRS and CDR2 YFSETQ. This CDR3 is CASSLVFSSPYGYTF. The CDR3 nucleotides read TGCGCCAGCAGCTTGGTATTTTCGAGCCCCTATGGCTACACCTTC.

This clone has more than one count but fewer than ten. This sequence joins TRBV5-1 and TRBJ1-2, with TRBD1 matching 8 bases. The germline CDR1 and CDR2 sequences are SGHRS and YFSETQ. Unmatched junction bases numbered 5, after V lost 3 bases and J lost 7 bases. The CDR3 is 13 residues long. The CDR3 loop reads CASSYGQGAGYTF. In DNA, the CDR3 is TGCGCCAGCAGCTACGGACAGGGAGCTGGCTACACCTTC.

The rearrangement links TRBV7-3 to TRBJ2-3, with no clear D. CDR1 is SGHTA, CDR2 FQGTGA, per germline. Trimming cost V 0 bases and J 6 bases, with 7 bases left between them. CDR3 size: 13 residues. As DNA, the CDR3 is TGTGCCAGCAGCTTAACTAACTTGGATACGCAGTATTTT. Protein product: CASSLTNLDTQYF.

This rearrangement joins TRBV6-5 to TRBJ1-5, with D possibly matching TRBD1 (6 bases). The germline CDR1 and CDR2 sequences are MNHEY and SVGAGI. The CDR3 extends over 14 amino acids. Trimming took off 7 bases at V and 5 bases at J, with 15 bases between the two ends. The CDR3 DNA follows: TGTGCCAGCACCACCGGGGGCTTAGATCAGCCCCAGCATTTT. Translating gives CASTTGGLDQPQHF.

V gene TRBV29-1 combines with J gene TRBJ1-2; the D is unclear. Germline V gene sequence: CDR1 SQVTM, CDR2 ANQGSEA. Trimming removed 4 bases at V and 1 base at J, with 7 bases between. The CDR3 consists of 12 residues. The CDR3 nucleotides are TGCAGCGTTGGCGGTTTTAACTATGGCTACACCTTC. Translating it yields CSVGGFNYGYTF.

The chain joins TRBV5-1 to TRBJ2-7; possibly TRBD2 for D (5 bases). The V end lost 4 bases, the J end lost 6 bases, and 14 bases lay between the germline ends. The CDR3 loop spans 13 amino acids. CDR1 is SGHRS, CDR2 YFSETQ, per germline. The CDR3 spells CASSLRDGVEQYF. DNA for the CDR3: TGCGCCAGCAGCCTCCGGGATGGGGTCGAGCAGTACTTC.

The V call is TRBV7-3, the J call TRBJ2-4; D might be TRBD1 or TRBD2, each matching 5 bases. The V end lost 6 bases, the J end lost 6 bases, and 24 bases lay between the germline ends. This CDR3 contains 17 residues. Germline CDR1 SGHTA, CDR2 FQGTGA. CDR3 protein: CASSPQPTGHGGNIQYF. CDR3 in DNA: TGTGCCAGCAGTCCACAACCCACCGGACATGGAGGAAACATTCAGTACTTC.

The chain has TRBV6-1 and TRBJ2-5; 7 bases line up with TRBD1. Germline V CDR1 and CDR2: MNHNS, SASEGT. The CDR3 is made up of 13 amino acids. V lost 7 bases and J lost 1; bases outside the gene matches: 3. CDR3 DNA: TGTGCCAGCAACGGACAGGTCCAAGAGACCCAGTACTTC. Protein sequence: CASNGQVQETQYF.

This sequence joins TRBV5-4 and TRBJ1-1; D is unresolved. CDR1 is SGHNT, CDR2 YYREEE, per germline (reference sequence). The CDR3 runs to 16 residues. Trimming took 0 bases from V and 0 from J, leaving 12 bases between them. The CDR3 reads CASSLAFVTLNTEAFF. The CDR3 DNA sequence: TGTGCCAGCAGCTTGGCCTTTGTAACACTGAACACTGAAGCTTTCTTT.

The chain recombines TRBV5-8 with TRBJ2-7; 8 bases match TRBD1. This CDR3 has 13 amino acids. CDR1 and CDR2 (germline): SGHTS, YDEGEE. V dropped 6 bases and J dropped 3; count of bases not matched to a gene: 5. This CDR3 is CASKRTGSYEQYF. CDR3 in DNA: TGTGCCAGCAAGAGGACAGGGAGCTACGAGCAGTACTTC.

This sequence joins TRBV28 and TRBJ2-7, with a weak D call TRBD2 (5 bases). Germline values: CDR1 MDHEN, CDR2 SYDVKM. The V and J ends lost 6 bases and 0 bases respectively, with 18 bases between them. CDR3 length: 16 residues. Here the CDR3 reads CASSWGVVNRSYEQYF. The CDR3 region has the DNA TGTGCCAGCAGCTGGGGAGTGGTGAATCGCTCCTACGAGCAGTACTTC.

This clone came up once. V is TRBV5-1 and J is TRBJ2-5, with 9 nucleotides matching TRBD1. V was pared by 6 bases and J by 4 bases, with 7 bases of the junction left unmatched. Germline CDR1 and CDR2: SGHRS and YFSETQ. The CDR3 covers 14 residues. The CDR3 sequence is CASNTGGYRETQYF. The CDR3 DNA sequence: TGCGCCAGCAACACAGGGGGCTACCGAGAGACCCAGTACTTC.